This passage covers 15 T cell receptor beta chains from one sample sequenced in a study of T-cell memory formation after mild COVID-19. One entry per CDR3 protein results from TCRdb running MiXCR on the 5' RACE reads. The sample contains 210,000 or so distinct CDR3 sequences, under 12% of which appear only once. Sequencing used PBMCs or a T cell subset sorted from them (not recorded which). Receptor source: a man younger than 30 who had mild COVID-19 (a few samples of this study predate the infection). Cell type and time point are not known.

A few counts support this clonotype. The genes are TRBV6-2 or TRBV6-3 and TRBJ2-1, with unresolved D. This CDR3 has 17 amino acids. Germline-derived CDR1 and CDR2 are MNHEY and SVGEGT. The germline V and J ends were trimmed by 0 bases and 3 bases, with 15 bases remaining between them. The CDR3 sequence: CASSYSIGSLDYNEQFF. DNA for the CDR3: TGTGCCAGCAGTTACTCGATTGGGTCCCTGGACTACAATGAGCAGTTCTTC.

The chain joins TRBV7-2 to TRBJ2-1, with D possibly matching TRBD2 (6 bases). This CDR3 has 11 amino acids. V lost 8 bases, J lost 9 bases, and 11 bases lay in between. Germline V lookup: CDR1 SGHTA, CDR2 FQGNSA. CDR3 nucleotides: TGTGCCAGCCGAGTGGGGGGTGAGCAGTTCTTC. Its translation: CASRVGGEQFF. Full variable domain (remainder filled in from reference TRBV7-2 and TRBJ2-1): GAGVSQSPSNKVTEKGKDVELRCDPISGHTALYWYRQSLGQGLEFLIYFQGNSAPDKSGLPSDRFSAERTGGSVSTLTIQRTQQEDSAVYLCASRVGGEQFFGPGTRLTVL.

This chain connects TRBV15 to TRBJ2-2; D not resolved. Looked up from germline, CDR1 is LNHNV and CDR2 is YYDKDF (reference sequence). V was clipped by 5 bases and J by 5 bases, with 12 bases between them. The CDR3 runs to 14 residues. The CDR3 sequence is CATSARVQTGELFF. CDR3 nucleotide sequence: TGTGCCACCAGCGCAAGGGTTCAAACCGGGGAGCTGTTTTTT.

The sample holds a few counts of this clonotype. V gene TRBV7-9 combines with J gene TRBJ2-1, with 9 bases aligning to TRBD1. This CDR3 region has 16 residues. With 5 bases clipped from V and 5 bases from J, the junction kept 10 bases outside the gene matches. Germline CDR1 SEHNR, CDR2 FQNEAQ (reference sequence). CDR3 in DNA: TGTGCCAGCAGCCCACCACCGGGACAGGGCGACAATGAGCAGTTCTTC. Its translation: CASSPPPGQGDNEQFF.

The gene calls are TRBV5-5 and TRBJ2-5, with a possible D match to TRBD1 (6 bases). CDR1 SGHKS and CDR2 YYEKEE come from the germline V gene (reference sequence). Trimming removed 1 base from V and 1 base from J, with 11 bases in between. This CDR3 has 15 residues. The chain's CDR3 is CASSLWQGIQETQYF. The CDR3 DNA sequence: TGTGCCAGCAGCTTGTGGCAGGGGATCCAAGAGACCCAGTACTTC.

The rearrangement joins TRBV5-1 to TRBJ1-4, with 8 bases lining up with TRBD1. The V gene's germline CDR1 is SGHRS and CDR2 YFSETQ. The CDR3 is 14 amino acids. J gave up 4 bases and V 3 bases, and 2 bases lay outside the gene matches. DNA of the CDR3: TGCGCCAGCAGCTCTGGACAGGGTAATGAAAAACTGTTTTTT. This translates into CASSSGQGNEKLFF.

V is TRBV6-5 and J is TRBJ1-1; 7 nucleotides line up with TRBD1. There are 15 residues in the CDR3. The germline V gene encodes CDR1 MNHEY and CDR2 SVGAGI. Unmatched junction bases numbered 8, after V lost 4 bases and J lost 3 bases. DNA of the CDR3: TGTGCCAGCAGTTCCGGGGACAGCCTCCACACTGAAGCTTTCTTT. It is translated as CASSSGDSLHTEAFF.

This clonotype was recorded many times. The CDR3 nucleotides are TGCAGTGCGGACCCAAACTCTGGAAACACCATATATTTT. It translates to CSADPNSGNTIYF. This chain links TRBV20-1 with TRBJ1-3; D gene ambiguous. The germline CDR1 and CDR2 sequences are DFQATT and SNEGSKA (reference sequence). The CDR3 sequence is 13 residues long. V was trimmed by 6 bases and J by 0 bases, leaving 9 bases between them.

By share, this clonotype counts as medium-sized. J is TRBJ2-1 and V is TRBV5-6; D is perhaps TRBD1 or TRBD2 (5 bases each). The V gene lost 0 bases and the J gene lost 0 bases, with 10 bases spanning the gap. CDR1 SGHDT and CDR2 YYEEEE come from the germline V gene. The CDR3 contains 16 residues. For the CDR3, the DNA is TGTGCCAGCAGCTTGGGAGGGCAGGGCTCCTACAATGAGCAGTTCTTC. It encodes CASSLGGQGSYNEQFF.

The rearrangement joins TRBV7-2 to TRBJ1-6; 7 nucleotides align to TRBD1. V lost 7 bases, J lost 9 bases, and 9 bases stayed unmatched. This CDR3 spans 14 amino acids. Germline-derived CDR1 and CDR2 are SGHTA and FQGNSA. CDR3 loop: CASTDGTVVSPLHF. The CDR3 nucleotides read TGTGCCAGCACCGACGGGACAGTAGTTTCACCCCTCCACTTT.

This clonotype came up a few times. This chain connects TRBV23-1 to TRBJ2-2, with 7 bases matching TRBD1. TRBV23-1 is an ORF; its function is uncertain. Trimming removed 2 bases from V and 1 base from J; junction bases left unmatched: 7. This CDR3 comprises 17 residues. The CDR3 sequence: CASSQLRQGRNTGELFF. The CDR3 nucleotides are TGCGCCAGCAGTCAACTTAGACAGGGTCGGAACACCGGGGAGCTGTTTTTT.

The V gene is TRBV6-5, the J gene TRBJ2-5; D possibly corresponds to TRBD1 (7 bases). The germline CDR1 and CDR2 sequences are MNHEY and SVGAGI. Between the trimmed V and J ends, which lost 2 bases and 4 bases, there was a span of 17 bases. The CDR3 contains 16 residues. DNA of the CDR3: TGTGCCAGCAGTTACCGGTGGAGGGGGCTTGGAGAGACCCAGTACTTC. Translating gives CASSYRWRGLGETQYF.

The V and J genes are TRBV2 and TRBJ2-7, with 9 bases matching TRBD2. The CDR3 spans 15 residues. The V and J ends lost 8 bases and 6 bases, in that order; junction bases with no gene match: 14. Germline assignment: CDR1 SNHLY and CDR2 FYNNEI. For the CDR3, the DNA is TGTGCCAGCGGGGCCTCGGCGGGGGGGCTTGGCGAGCAGTACGTC. Translation: CASGASAGGLGEQYV.

This clonotype has more than one count but fewer than ten. This sequence joins TRBV18 and TRBJ2-5; D is undetermined. V dropped 6 bases and J dropped 1 base, with 9 bases sitting between them. Germline-derived CDR1 and CDR2 are KGHSH and LQKENI. The length of the CDR3 is 13 residues. In DNA form, the CDR3 reads TGTGCCAGCTCCCAACTCTCCCAAGAGACCCAGTACTTC. Amino acids: CASSQLSQETQYF. Full variable domain (missing parts from reference TRBV18 and TRBJ2-5): NAGVMQNPRHLVRRRGQEARLRCSPMKGHSHVYWYRQLPEEGLKFMVYLQKENIIDESGMPKERFSAEFPKEGPSILRIQQVVRGDSAAYFCASSQLSQETQYFGPGTRLLVL.

In this sample, this clonotype turned up a few times. A junction end diverges from the germline sequence, so it may reflect a read error. The chain joins TRBV7-2 to TRBJ2-7; no reliable D call. Germline-derived CDR1 and CDR2 are SGHTA and FQGNSA. The CDR3 totals 11 residues. The DNA of the CDR3 is TGTGCCAGCAGCTTAGAAGGGTACATCCACTTC. It is translated as CASSLEGYIHF.